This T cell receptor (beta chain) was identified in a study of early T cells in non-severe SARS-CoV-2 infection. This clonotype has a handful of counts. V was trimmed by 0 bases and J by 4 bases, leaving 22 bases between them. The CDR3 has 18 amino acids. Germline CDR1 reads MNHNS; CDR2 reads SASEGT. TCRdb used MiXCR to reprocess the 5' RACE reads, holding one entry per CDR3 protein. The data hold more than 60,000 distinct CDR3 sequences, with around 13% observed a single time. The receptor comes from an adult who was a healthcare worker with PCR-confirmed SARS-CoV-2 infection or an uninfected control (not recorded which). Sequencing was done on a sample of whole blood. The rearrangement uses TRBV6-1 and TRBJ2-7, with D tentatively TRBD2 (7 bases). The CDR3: CASSEARFNIGGQYEQYF. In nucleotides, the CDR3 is TGTGCCAGCAGTGAAGCACGGTTTAATATCGGGGGGCAATACGAGCAGTACTTC.